This section outlines one TCR beta chain sequence together with its context. This sample is drawn from a study of sequential checkpoint blockade in melanoma. The overall study: Patients were randomized 1:1 to nivolumab-then-ipilimumab or ipilimumab-then-nivolumab first-line. Each arm's sequence ended with maintenance nivolumab.

Treatment described: randomized to nivolumab then ipilimumab (arm A) or the reverse (arm B). No patient had prior DNA-damaging chemotherapy. The CDR3 contains 12 residues. CDR1 and CDR2 from the germline V gene are SEHNR and FQNEAQ (reference sequence). V was pared by 3 bases and J by 7 bases, with 7 bases between. Only in-frame clones appear in the TCRdb table, and some are missing; sequencing was by immunoSEQ multiplex PCR. Found here are about 12,000 clones, approximately 68% of them singletons; the top ten hold roughly 20%. The gene calls are TRBV7-9 and TRBJ2-1, with a tentative D call TRBD2 (5 bases). Here the sequenced sample was CD8+ T cells sorted from blood (inferred from file names), taken from a patient given nivolumab and ipilimumab in sequence. This sequence originates from a human donor with melanoma. In DNA, the CDR3 is TGTGCCAGCAGCTTTCGAGGGAATGAGCAGTTCTTC. Translation: CASSFRGNEQFF.